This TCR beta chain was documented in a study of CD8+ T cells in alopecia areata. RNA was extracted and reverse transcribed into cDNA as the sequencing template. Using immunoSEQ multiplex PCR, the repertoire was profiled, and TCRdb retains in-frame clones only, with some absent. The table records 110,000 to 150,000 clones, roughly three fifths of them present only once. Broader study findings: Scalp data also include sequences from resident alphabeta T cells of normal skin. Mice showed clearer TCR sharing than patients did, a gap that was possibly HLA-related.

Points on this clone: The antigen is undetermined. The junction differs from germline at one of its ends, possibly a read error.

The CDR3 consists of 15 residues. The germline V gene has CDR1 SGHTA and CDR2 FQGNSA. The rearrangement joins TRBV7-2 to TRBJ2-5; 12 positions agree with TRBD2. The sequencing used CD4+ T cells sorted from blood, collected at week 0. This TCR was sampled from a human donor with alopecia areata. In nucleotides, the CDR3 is TGTGCCAGCAGCCTAGCGGGGGGGCAGGCGAGGACCCAGTACTTC. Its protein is CASSLAGGQARTQYF.